What follows is one TCR beta chain and its context. As yet, its antigen is unknown. The authors gated naive CD8 T cells as CD8+CD4-CCR7+CD45RA+ for sorting. Previously described methods and listed TCR primers were employed for the bulk TCR libraries. TCRdb independently ran MiXCR on the PCR reads; one entry per CDR3 protein. The sample shows hundreds of thousands of distinct CDR3 sequences, about 25% of them seen only once. Germline V gene sequence: CDR1 MNHEY, CDR2 SMNVEV (reference sequence). The germline V and J ends were trimmed by 3 bases and 4 bases, with 25 bases remaining between them. The CDR3 has 19 residues. This sample was included in a study of molecular identifiers for immune sequencing clone quantification. Study outcomes and limitations: Clones with over 20 RNA copies captured over 98% of effector molecules but under 1% of naive ones.

The chain couples TRBV27 to TRBJ2-1; D may be TRBD1 or TRBD2 (6 bases each). Sequencing input: naive CD8+ T cells from blood, with Jurkat cell RNA spiked in. Subset defined: FACS-sorted CD8+CD4-CCR7+CD45RA+ naive T cells. The receptor was isolated from a human donor in good health. Some libraries in this study had Jurkat cell RNA spiked in. The CDR3 coding sequence is TGTGCCAGCAGTTTGGCCCCCCGGGTGGGGGGCGGACGATACAATGAGCAGTTCTTC. The encoded protein is CASSLAPRVGGGRYNEQFF.